This TCR beta chain was sequenced in a study of CD8+ T cells in alopecia areata. Sequencing templates came from extracted RNA that was reverse transcribed into cDNA. Using immunoSEQ multiplex PCR, the repertoire was profiled, and TCRdb retains in-frame clones only, with some absent. The data hold 140,000 to 150,000 clones, with 51% observed a single time. The CDR3 extends over 14 amino acids. Germline values: CDR1 SGHKS, CDR2 YYEKEE (reference sequence). The ends were cut back, 0 bases at V and 6 bases at J, with 11 bases in the middle. The clonotype was recovered from a human donor with alopecia areata. The V and J genes are TRBV5-5 and TRBJ2-3; D remains ambiguous. The starting material was CD4+ T cells sorted from blood, obtained at week 0. CDR3 DNA sequence: TGTGCCAGCAGCTTGGAAGGTCGACCGGATACGCAGTATTTT. Protein sequence: CASSLEGRPDTQYF.